The source of this TCR beta chain is a study of T cell clones after liver transplantation. Study at large: Until 12-24 months post-transplant, subjects got standard immunosuppression and no induction.

Germline values: CDR1 MNHNS, CDR2 SASEGT. V was shortened by 10 bases and J by 6 bases, with 16 bases between the two germline ends. The CDR3 totals 14 residues. The table lists this clone with a few counts. What it binds is not known. Sequencing was performed with immunoSEQ multiplex PCR; in TCRdb, only in-frame clones are kept and a portion is missing. This sample carries about 76,000 clones, roughly 85% of them seen once, and the ten largest clones take roughly 2.8%. CD3+CD4+ and CD3+CD8+ cells were FACS-sorted from thawed unstimulated PBMCs. Study-level findings and limits: Graft donor-reactive T cells possibly entered the graft instead of undergoing deletion. Post-transplant time points were not standardized, so conclusions are preliminary.

Here the sequenced sample was CD4+ T cells from blood, taken at the 22-month timepoint. The source is a human patient who received a liver transplant. The graft donor may have contributed some T cells. The chain couples TRBV6-1 to TRBJ1-6, with a weak D call TRBD1 (6 bases). The CDR3 reads CAIRSGHLNSPLHF. The CDR3 nucleotides read TGTGCCATCCGCTCGGGACACCTTAATTCACCCCTCCACTTT.